The 32 T cell receptor beta chains reported below all come from one sample, sequenced in a study of T cell repertoires in cytomegalovirus infection. No antigen has been assigned to these receptors. MiXCR, applied by TCRdb to the reads, yields one record per CDR3 protein. The data contain 28,000 or so distinct CDR3 sequences, 19% of them singletons. Material: CD8+ T cells from cultured PBMCs, obtained from culture after CMV antigen stimulation. The receptors were gathered from a human donor in good health (CMV status not recorded). Some clones in this sample may be carry-over from other donors' samples.

The V and J genes are TRBV28 and TRBJ1-5; a possible D gene is TRBD1 (6 bases). CDR3 length: 14 residues. V gave up 1 base and J gave up 9 bases, with 13 bases separating them. Germline V gene lookup returns CDR1 MDHEN and CDR2 SYDVKM. CDR3 sequence reads: CASSLSGGARPQHF. The CDR3 DNA sequence: TGTGCCAGCAGTTTATCGGGGGGGGCGAGGCCCCAGCATTTT.

The chain employs TRBV7-9 and TRBJ1-5; D call uncertain. Trimming stripped 5 bases from V and 6 bases from J, with 20 bases between. The CDR3 is 16 residues long. Germline V gives CDR1 SEHNR, CDR2 FQNEAQ (reference sequence). CDR3 amino acids: CASSHPSAPASQPQHF. Here the CDR3 DNA reads TGTGCCAGCAGCCACCCCTCGGCGCCAGCCAGTCAGCCCCAGCATTTT.

In regard to this clonotype: A read error may explain this, as a much larger clone is one base away. The V gene is TRBV20-1, the J gene TRBJ2-1; D may be TRBD2 (5 bases). Germline V gene sequence: CDR1 DFQATT, CDR2 SNEGSKA (reference sequence). The CDR3 sequence is 16 residues long. The ends were cut back, 2 bases at V and 3 bases at J, with 17 bases in the middle. The CDR3 coding sequence is TGCAGTGCTAGACGGGTCCGACTACCCCACTACAATGAGCAGTTCTTC. As protein: CSARRVRLPHYNEQFF.

J is TRBJ1-1 and V is TRBV6-5; no reliable D call. The CDR3 runs 15 residues. Germline loops: CDR1 MNHEY, CDR2 SVGAGI. V lost 5 bases and J lost 0, with 13 bases in between. CDR3 protein: CASSERVLMNTEAFF. DNA for the CDR3: TGTGCCAGCAGTGAAAGGGTTCTGATGAACACTGAAGCTTTCTTT.

This sequence joins TRBV7-9 and TRBJ2-1; D is perhaps TRBD2 (5 bases). This CDR3 comprises 16 residues. Per germline, CDR1 SEHNR and CDR2 FQNEAQ (reference sequence). Trimming removed 2 bases from V and 4 bases from J, with 15 bases in between. As DNA, the CDR3 is TGTGCCAGCAGCTTACCCCCCAGCGGAGGATACAATGAGCAGTTCTTC. It yields the protein CASSLPPSGGYNEQFF. The full variable domain, its missing parts supplied by reference TRBV7-9 and TRBJ2-1, is DTGVSQNPRHKITKRGQNVTFRCDPISEHNRLYWYRQTLGQGPEFLTYFQNEAQLEKSRLLSDRFSAERPKGSFSTLEIQRTEQGDSAMYLCASSLPPSGGYNEQFFGPGTRLTVL.

CDR3 region: CASSPRGTGTYEQYF. CDR3 bases: TGTGCCAGCAGCCCGAGAGGTACAGGGACCTACGAGCAGTACTTC. The V and J genes are TRBV9 and TRBJ2-7, with D perhaps matching TRBD1 (6 bases). CDR1 is SGDLS and CDR2 is YYNGEE in the germline V gene. The CDR3 runs 15 residues. Trimming removed 4 bases at V and 2 bases at J, with 16 bases between.

The sample holds a few counts of this clonotype. This sequence joins TRBV12-3 or TRBV12-4 and TRBJ2-7; tentatively, D is TRBD1 or TRBD2 (5 bases each). The CDR3 totals 12 residues. V was pared by 4 bases and J by 6 bases, with 10 bases between. The chain's CDR3 is CASSWSGGEQYF. The DNA of the CDR3 is TGTGCCAGCAGTTGGTCTGGGGGCGAGCAGTACTTC.

This clonotype was seen a few times. J is TRBJ2-7 and V is TRBV11-2; TRBD1 aligns across 8 bases. CDR3 size: 17 residues. Germline V CDR1 and CDR2: SGHAT, FQNNGV. J lost 3 bases, V lost 5 bases, and 15 bases had no gene match. The CDR3 reads CASSEALATGAVYEQYF. In DNA, the CDR3 is TGTGCCAGCAGCGAGGCTTTAGCGACAGGGGCTGTCTACGAGCAGTACTTC. The full variable domain, its missing parts supplied by reference TRBV11-2 and TRBJ2-7, is EAGVAQSPRYKIIEKRQSVAFWCNPISGHATLYWYQQILGQGPKLLIQFQNNGVVDDSQLPKDRFSAERLKGVDSTLKIQPAKLEDSAVYLCASSEALATGAVYEQYFGPGTRLTVT.

This clonotype was observed a few times. The chain uses TRBV7-2 and TRBJ1-6; D unclear. This CDR3 spans 15 amino acids. In germline, CDR1 is SGHTA, CDR2 FQGNSA. Trimming cost V 5 bases and J 6 bases, with 14 bases left between them. The DNA for the CDR3 is TGTGCCAGCAGCCCCCTGGAGAGTCTTAATTCACCCCTCCACTTT. This codes for CASSPLESLNSPLHF.

This clonotype was counted only a few times. The J gene is TRBJ2-1, the V gene TRBV7-8, with 9 bases fitting TRBD2. The germline V gene has CDR1 SGHVS and CDR2 FQNEAQ. This CDR3 comprises 16 residues. J was trimmed by 4 bases and V by 4 bases; bases with no gene match: 8. The CDR3 nucleotides are TGTGCCAGCAGCTCAACACTAGCGGGCCTATACAATGAGCAGTTCTTC. Encoded protein: CASSSTLAGLYNEQFF.

The chain carries TRBV7-2 and TRBJ2-5, with 15 nucleotides matching TRBD2. Germline assignment: CDR1 SGHTA and CDR2 FQGNSA. This CDR3 has 16 residues. V lost 5 bases and J lost 5; bases outside the gene matches: 6. For the CDR3, the DNA is TGTGCCAGCAGCGGGACTAGCGGGAGGCCGTGGGAGACCCAGTACTTC. Protein: CASSGTSGRPWETQYF.

The chain has TRBV7-8 and TRBJ2-7, with 10 bases that match TRBD2. V lost 3 bases to trimming and J lost 4 bases; unmatched junction nucleotides: 3. In germline, CDR1 is SGHVS, CDR2 FQNEAQ. The CDR3 is made up of 14 amino acids. CDR3 sequence reads: CASSFRTSGYEQYF. CDR3 DNA: TGTGCCAGCAGCTTCCGGACTAGCGGATACGAGCAGTACTTC.

V and J are TRBV6-5 and TRBJ2-2; 8 bases map to TRBD2. Germline V gene lookup returns CDR1 MNHEY and CDR2 SVGAGI. The CDR3 is made up of 15 amino acids. Trimming took 3 bases from V and 7 from J; bases not matched to a gene: 7. The DNA of the CDR3 is TGTGCCAGCAGTTATTTAGCGGGACCGGGCGGGGAGCTGTTTTTT. This translates into CASSYLAGPGGELFF.

The chain has TRBV29-1 and TRBJ2-7; a weak D match, TRBD1 (7 bases). V was shortened by 1 base and J by 3 bases, with 13 bases between the two germline ends. The germline gives CDR1 SQVTM, CDR2 ANQGSEA. The CDR3 has 14 residues. Here the CDR3 reads CSVEGRDSGYEQYF. The CDR3 DNA sequence: TGCAGCGTTGAAGGGAGGGACAGTGGCTACGAGCAGTACTTC.

This rearrangement joins TRBV7-6 to TRBJ2-5; D gene uncertain. Trimming shortened V by 5 bases and J by 7 bases, and 14 bases separated the two germline ends. The germline gives CDR1 SGHVS, CDR2 FNYEAQ. The CDR3 is made up of 13 amino acids. The CDR3, as DNA: TGTGCCAGCAGCCCTACATGGTCGGGGACCCAGTACTTC. Residues: CASSPTWSGTQYF.

The chain is built from TRBV7-9 and TRBJ1-5; 7 nucleotides agree with TRBD1. Unmatched junction bases numbered 3, after V lost 1 base and J lost 3 bases. The CDR3 loop spans 15 amino acids. Germline V CDR1 and CDR2: SEHNR, FQNEAQ (reference sequence). The CDR3 DNA reads TGTGCCAGCAGCTTAGGGGGACAGAACAATCAGCCCCAGCATTTT. The encoded protein is CASSLGGQNNQPQHF.

The V call is TRBV7-2, the J call TRBJ2-5, with 9 bases that match TRBD2. The V gene end was trimmed by 3 bases and the J gene end by 4 bases; junction bases not matched to a gene: 9. This CDR3 spans 16 amino acids. Germline CDR1 reads SGHTA; CDR2 reads FQGNSA. This chain's CDR3 is CASSFGTSSWPETQYF. For the CDR3, the DNA is TGTGCCAGCAGCTTTGGGACTAGCTCCTGGCCAGAGACCCAGTACTTC.

A word on this clonotype: A read error may produce the germline difference seen at one junction end. This chain joins TRBV4-1 and TRBJ2-7, with TRBD1 matching over 7 bases. The CDR3 extends over 16 amino acids. The germline CDR1 and CDR2 sequences are MGHRA and YSYEKL. CDR3 bases: TGTGCCAGCAGCCCCAACACAGGGGCCCCAACCTACGAGCAGTACTTC. It codes for CASSPNTGAPTYEQYF.

As DNA, the CDR3 is TGTGCCAGCGGGGGCCTCTACAATGAGCAGTTCTTC. It is translated as CASGGLYNEQFF. V is TRBV12-3 or TRBV12-4 and J is TRBJ2-1; possibly TRBD1 for D (6 bases). The V and J ends lost 8 bases and 3 bases respectively, with 8 bases between them. The CDR3 has 12 residues.

CDR3 region: CASSLVPDREGEQYF. The CDR3 DNA reads TGTGCCAGCAGTTTAGTCCCGGACAGGGAGGGCGAGCAGTACTTC. The chain joins TRBV27 to TRBJ2-7, with D possibly matching TRBD1 (8 bases). In germline, CDR1 is MNHEY, CDR2 SMNVEV (reference sequence). The CDR3 runs to 15 residues. Deletions cut 2 bases from V and 6 bases from J, with 17 bases between.

The chain recombines TRBV7-2 with TRBJ2-1, with 8 bases fitting TRBD1. In germline, CDR1 is SGHTA, CDR2 FQGNSA. This CDR3 is built from 14 residues. V lost 5 bases and J lost 4; bases outside the gene matches: 4. This chain's CDR3 is CASSLRDRYNEQFF. The CDR3 DNA is TGTGCCAGCAGCCTGCGGGACAGGTACAATGAGCAGTTCTTC.

This clonotype was recorded at least ten times. The chain carries TRBV4-1 and TRBJ1-1; D not resolved. Trimming stripped 5 bases from V and 11 bases from J, with 15 bases between. Germline-derived CDR1 and CDR2 are MGHRA and YSYEKL. The CDR3 length is 12 residues. The CDR3 loop reads CASSADLGGAFF. Here the CDR3 DNA reads TGCGCCAGCAGCGCCGACCTCGGCGGGGCTTTCTTT.

This clonotype came up a few times. The V and J genes are TRBV4-2 and TRBJ1-4; D gene ambiguous. The CDR3 length is 15 residues. The V gene lost 2 bases and the J gene lost 4 bases, with 11 bases spanning the gap. CDR1 and CDR2 (germline): LGHNA, YNFKEQ. The CDR3 spells CASSQPGQDNEKLFF. CDR3 DNA sequence: TGTGCCAGCAGCCAACCGGGCCAAGATAATGAAAAACTGTTTTTT.

To note about this clonotype: One junction end does not reproduce the germline sequence, and a read error may be involved. The chain is built from TRBV7-9 and TRBJ1-2, with 8 nucleotides matching TRBD1. This CDR3 is 13 amino acids long. Per the germline V gene, CDR1 is SEHNR and CDR2 is FQNEAQ (reference sequence). CDR3 loop: CASSLGTGYGYTF. CDR3 coding DNA: TGTGCCAGCAGTTTAGGGACAGGCTATGGCTACACCTTC.

V gene TRBV28 combines with J gene TRBJ2-7, with a possible D match to TRBD2 (6 bases). V shed 1 base and J shed 6 bases, with 13 bases lying between them. The CDR3 length is 14 residues. Per germline, CDR1 MDHEN and CDR2 SYDVKM. CDR3 bases: TGTGCCAGCAGTTTATTTGGACTAACCGTCGAGCAGTACTTC. It specifies CASSLFGLTVEQYF. Supplemented by reference TRBV28 and TRBJ2-7, the full variable domain reads DVKVTQSSRYLVKRTGEKVFLECVQDMDHENMFWYRQDPGLGLRLIYFSYDVKMKEKGDIPEGYSVSREKKERFSLILESASTNQTSMYLCASSLFGLTVEQYFGPGTRLTVT.

This clonotype was found a few times. The chain is built from TRBV5-6 and TRBJ2-7, with D maybe TRBD2 (5 bases). Trimming shortened V by 4 bases and J by 2 bases, and 16 bases separated the two germline ends. The CDR3 runs 15 residues. Germline V lookup: CDR1 SGHDT, CDR2 YYEEEE. The CDR3 sequence is CASSPTMSGTYEQYF. The CDR3 DNA follows: TGTGCCAGCAGCCCGACAATGAGCGGAACCTACGAGCAGTACTTC.

The chain carries TRBV24-1 and TRBJ1-2; 12 nucleotides match TRBD1. The germline gives CDR1 KGHDR, CDR2 SFDVKD. The CDR3 is 14 residues long. V lost 5 bases and J lost 7; bases outside the gene matches: 4. The CDR3 DNA is TGTGCCACCAGTGTCGGGACAGGGGGCCGTGGCTACACCTTC. This codes for CATSVGTGGRGYTF.

This clonotype appeared a few times. This chain connects TRBV7-6 to TRBJ1-1, with 7 bases aligning to TRBD1. The CDR3 consists of 13 residues. Looked up from germline, CDR1 is SGHVS and CDR2 is FNYEAQ. V gave up 5 bases and J gave up 5 bases; unmatched junction bases: 5. CDR3 region: CASSTRTGTEAFF. The CDR3 nucleotides read TGTGCCAGCAGCACTCGGACAGGTACTGAAGCTTTCTTT.

The rearrangement joins TRBV12-3 or TRBV12-4 to TRBJ1-2; D uncertain. Trimming cost V 10 bases and J 4 bases, with 13 bases left between them. The CDR3 length is 12 residues. The CDR3 loop is CATSGRVYGYTF. The CDR3 DNA reads TGTGCCACCTCGGGTCGGGTCTATGGCTACACCTTC.

The genes are TRBV11-2 and TRBJ2-7; D call uncertain. The CDR3 contains 19 residues. Germline CDR1 is SGHAT and CDR2 is FQNNGV. V was clipped by 1 base and J by 2 bases, with 24 bases between them. The CDR3 loop is CASSLGISIMAALTYEQYF. CDR3 bases: TGTGCCAGCAGCTTAGGAATTTCAATTATGGCGGCTCTGACCTACGAGCAGTACTTC.

This clonotype was counted many times. The chain couples TRBV4-3 to TRBJ2-7; 7 bases agree with TRBD2. The CDR3 totals 16 residues. The V and J ends lost 1 base and 0 bases, in that order; junction bases with no gene match: 6. Germline CDR1 and CDR2: LGHNA and YSLEER. In nucleotides, the CDR3 is TGCGCCAGCAGCCAAGGGGTAGCGGGTGCCTCCTACGAGCAGTACTTC. This codes for CASSQGVAGASYEQYF.

The rearrangement joins TRBV27 to TRBJ1-1; tentatively, D is TRBD1 (5 bases). Germline values: CDR1 MNHEY, CDR2 SMNVEV (reference sequence). CDR3 length: 14 amino acids. V lost 7 bases and J 5 bases, leaving 17 bases between the germline ends. The CDR3: CASNAWGGGTEAFF. As DNA, the CDR3 is TGTGCCAGCAATGCTTGGGGCGGTGGGACTGAAGCTTTCTTT.